The 5 T cell receptor beta chains below come from one sample, sequenced in a study of CD8 T cells in Susac syndrome. When the RNA was reverse transcribed, random hexamers were used with an input of roughly 0.45 to 1 ug. TCRdb used MiXCR to reprocess the immunoSEQ multiplex PCR reads, holding one entry per CDR3 protein. The table lists about 140,000 distinct CDR3 sequences, approximately 95% of them singletons. The sequencing sample was made of CD4+ T cells from PBMCs. Every receptor here comes from a human donor with multiple sclerosis.

CDR3 in amino acids: CATSRDRGGATEKLFF. CDR3 coding DNA: TGTGCCACCAGCAGAGACCGAGGGGGCGCGACTGAAAAACTGTTTTTT. This chain joins TRBV15 and TRBJ1-4; 7 nucleotides align to TRBD1. The CDR3 is 16 residues long. Looked up from germline, CDR1 is LNHNV and CDR2 is YYDKDF (reference sequence). With 0 bases clipped from V and 7 bases from J, the junction kept 8 bases outside the gene matches.

The rearrangement uses TRBV15 and TRBJ1-4, with TRBD1 matching 11 bases. The V and J ends lost 5 bases and 7 bases, in that order; junction bases with no gene match: 6. Germline CDR1 LNHNV, CDR2 YYDKDF (reference sequence). This CDR3 spans 15 amino acids. The CDR3 sequence is CATSRPGTGGEKLFF. The CDR3 nucleotides read TGTGCCACCAGCCGACCCGGGACAGGGGGTGAAAAACTGTTTTTT.

The CDR3 reads CASSLGRGASGIREQFF. CDR3 in DNA: TGTGCCAGCAGCTTGGGGAGGGGAGCTAGCGGGATTCGGGAGCAGTTCTTC. V usage is TRBV5-4 and J usage is TRBJ2-1, with TRBD2 matching over 9 bases. Germline CDR1 SGHNT, CDR2 YYREEE (reference sequence). The CDR3 has 17 amino acids. The trim removed 0 bases at V and 10 bases at J, leaving 14 bases unmatched.

The chain recombines TRBV19 with TRBJ2-6; D is uncertain. This CDR3 region has 14 residues. V was pared by 7 bases and J by 2 bases, with 9 bases between. Per germline, CDR1 LNHDA and CDR2 SQIVND (reference sequence). CDR3 sequence reads: CASTGAAGANVLTF. CDR3 nucleotides: TGTGCCAGTACTGGCGCGGCTGGGGCCAACGTCCTGACTTTC.

Regarding this clonotype: Germline and junction disagree at one end, which may indicate a read error. The chain has TRBV3-1 and TRBJ2-3; weak D call: TRBD2 (6 bases). The CDR3 covers 13 residues. Per germline, CDR1 LGHDT and CDR2 YNNKEL (reference sequence). Here the CDR3 DNA reads TGTGCCAGCAGACAAGTATCGGAGGGGTACTGGTATTTT. Residues: CASRQVSEGYWYF.